The subject of this entry is one TCR beta chain. The antigen remains undetermined. This CDR3 comprises 17 residues. V lost 3 bases and J 0 bases, leaving 13 bases between the germline ends. The germline CDR1 and CDR2 sequences are SGHRS and YFSETQ. Sequencing was performed with immunoSEQ multiplex PCR; in TCRdb, only in-frame clones are kept and a portion is missing. The sample shows fewer than 30,000 clones, roughly nine tenths of them seen only once. These data belong to a study of chemoradiotherapy in HPV16-positive cancers. General study points: Better recurrence-free survival went with HPV-responsive T-cell expansion in HPV16-positive patients.

This TCR came from a human donor with HPV-associated anogenital cancer. J is TRBJ2-6 and V is TRBV5-1; maybe TRBD2 (7 bases). The specimen was blood, collected from a patient who underwent chemoradiotherapy. The CDR3: CASSSGGQSSGANVLTF. The DNA for the CDR3 is TGCGCCAGCAGCTCGGGGGGACAAAGCTCTGGGGCCAACGTCCTGACTTTC.